Listed here is a single T cell receptor (beta chain). Its antigen is undetermined. The CDR3 consists of 14 residues. CDR1 and CDR2 (germline): PRHDT, FYEKMQ (reference sequence). Unmatched junction bases numbered 9, after V lost 6 bases and J lost 6 bases. Adult donors, all healthy and HIV-negative, had no recent acute infections or vaccinations. Splitting of each subset's genomic DNA was done evenly across several immunoSEQ plates. Some clones are missing from TCRdb's copy, which holds only in-frame ones; the method was immunoSEQ multiplex PCR. The sample lists under 550,000 clones; 90% to 96% were seen once. The data were obtained in a study of shared clonotypes between healthy human individuals. Overall study context: Donor ages ranged 18 to 49 years: a couple of women, three men.

Findings and caveats of the study: An effect of sequencing depth on clonotype sharing among donors was expected.

The chain joins TRBV13 to TRBJ2-5; 8 bases agree with TRBD1. The clonotype comes from a woman in her twenties or thirties in good health. The sample comprised naive CD4+ T cells sorted from blood. Specified subset: CD45RA+ positively selected. The CDR3 nucleotides read TGTGCCAGCAGTTATGGACAGGGTCGGAAGACCCAGTACTTC. Amino acid sequence: CASSYGQGRKTQYF.